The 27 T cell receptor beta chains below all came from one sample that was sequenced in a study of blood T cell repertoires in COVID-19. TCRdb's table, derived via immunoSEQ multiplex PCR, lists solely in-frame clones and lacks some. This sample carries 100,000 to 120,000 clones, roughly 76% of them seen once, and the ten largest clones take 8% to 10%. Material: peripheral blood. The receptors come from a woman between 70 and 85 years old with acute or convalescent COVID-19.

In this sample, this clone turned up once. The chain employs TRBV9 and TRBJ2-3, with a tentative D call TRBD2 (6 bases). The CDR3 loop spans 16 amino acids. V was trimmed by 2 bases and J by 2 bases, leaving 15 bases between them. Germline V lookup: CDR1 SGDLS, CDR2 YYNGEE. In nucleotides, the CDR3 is TGTGCCAGCAGCGTTAGTGGGCGGGACCCCACAGATACGCAGTATTTT. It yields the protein CASSVSGRDPTDTQYF.

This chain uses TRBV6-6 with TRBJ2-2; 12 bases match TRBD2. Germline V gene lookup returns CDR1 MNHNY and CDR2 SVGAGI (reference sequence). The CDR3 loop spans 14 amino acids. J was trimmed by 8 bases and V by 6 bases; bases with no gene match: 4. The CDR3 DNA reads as TGTGCCAGCAGACGACTAGCGGGAGAAGGGGAGCTGTTTTTT. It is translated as CASRRLAGEGELFF.

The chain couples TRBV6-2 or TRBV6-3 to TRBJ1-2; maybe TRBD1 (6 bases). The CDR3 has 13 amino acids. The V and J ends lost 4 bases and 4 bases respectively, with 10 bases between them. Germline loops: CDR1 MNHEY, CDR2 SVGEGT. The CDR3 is CASSSTTGYGYTF. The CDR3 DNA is TGTGCCAGCAGTTCTACGACAGGCTATGGCTACACCTTC.

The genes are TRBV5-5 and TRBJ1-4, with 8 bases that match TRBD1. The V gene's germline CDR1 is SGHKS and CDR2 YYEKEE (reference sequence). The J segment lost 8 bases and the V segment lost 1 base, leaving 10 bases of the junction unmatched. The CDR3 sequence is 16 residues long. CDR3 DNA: TGTGCCAGCAGCTTGCAGGGGGCCAGGACTGGGGAAAAACTGTTTTTT. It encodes CASSLQGARTGEKLFF. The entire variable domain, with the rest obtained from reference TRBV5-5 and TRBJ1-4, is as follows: DAGVTQSPTHLIKTRGQQVTLRCSPISGHKSVSWYQQVLGQGPQFIFQYYEKEERGRGNFPDRFSARQFPNYSSELNVNALLLGDSALYLCASSLQGARTGEKLFFGSGTQLSVL.

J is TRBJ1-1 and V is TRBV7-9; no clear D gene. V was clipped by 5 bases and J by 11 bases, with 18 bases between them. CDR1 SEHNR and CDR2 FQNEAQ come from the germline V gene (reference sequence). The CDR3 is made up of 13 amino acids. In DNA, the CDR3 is TGTGCCAGCAGCCCACGGGTGATGGATCGGGCTTTCTTT. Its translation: CASSPRVMDRAFF.

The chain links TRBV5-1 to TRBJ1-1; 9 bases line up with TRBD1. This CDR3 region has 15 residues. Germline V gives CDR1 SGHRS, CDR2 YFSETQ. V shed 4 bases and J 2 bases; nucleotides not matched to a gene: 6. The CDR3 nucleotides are TGCGCCAGCAGCGGAGTACAGGGGGCAAACACTGAAGCTTTCTTT. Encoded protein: CASSGVQGANTEAFF.

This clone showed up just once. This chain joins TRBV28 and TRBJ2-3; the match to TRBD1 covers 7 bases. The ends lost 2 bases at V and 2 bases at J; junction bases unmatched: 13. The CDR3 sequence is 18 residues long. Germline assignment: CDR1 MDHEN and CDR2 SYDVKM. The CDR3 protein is CASSLPLTGVAYTDTQYF. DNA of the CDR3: TGTGCCAGCAGTTTACCCCTCACAGGGGTCGCCTACACAGATACGCAGTATTTT.

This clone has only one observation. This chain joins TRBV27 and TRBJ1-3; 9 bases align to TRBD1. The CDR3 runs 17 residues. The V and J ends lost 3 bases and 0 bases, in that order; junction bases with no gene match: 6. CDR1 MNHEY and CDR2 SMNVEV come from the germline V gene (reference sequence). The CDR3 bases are TGTGCCAGCAGTTTGTTCGCGGGACAGGGCTCTGGAAACACCATATATTTT. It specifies CASSLFAGQGSGNTIYF.

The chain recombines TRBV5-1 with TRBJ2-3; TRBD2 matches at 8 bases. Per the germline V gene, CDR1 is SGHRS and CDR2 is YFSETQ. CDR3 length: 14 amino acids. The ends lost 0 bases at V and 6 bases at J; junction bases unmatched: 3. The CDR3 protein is CASSLAGGLDTQYF. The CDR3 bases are TGCGCCAGCAGCTTGGCGGGGGGGCTCGATACGCAGTATTTT.

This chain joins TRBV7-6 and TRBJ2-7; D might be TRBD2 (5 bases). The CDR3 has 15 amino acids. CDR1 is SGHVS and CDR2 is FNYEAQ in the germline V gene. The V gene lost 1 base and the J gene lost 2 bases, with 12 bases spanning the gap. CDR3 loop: CASSLEAGATYEQYF. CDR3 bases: TGTGCCAGCAGCTTAGAGGCGGGCGCCACCTACGAGCAGTACTTC.

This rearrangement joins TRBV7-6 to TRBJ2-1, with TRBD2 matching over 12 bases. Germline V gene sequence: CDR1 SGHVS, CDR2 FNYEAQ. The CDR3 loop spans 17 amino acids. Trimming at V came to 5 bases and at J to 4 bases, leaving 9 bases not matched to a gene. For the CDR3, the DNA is TGTGCCAGCAGCCCCCGGACTAGCGGGGATAGGTACAATGAGCAGTTCTTC. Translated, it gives CASSPRTSGDRYNEQFF.

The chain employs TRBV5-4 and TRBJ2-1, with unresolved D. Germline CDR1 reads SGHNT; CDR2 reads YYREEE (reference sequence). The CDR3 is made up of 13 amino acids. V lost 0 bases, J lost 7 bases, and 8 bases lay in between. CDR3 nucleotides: TGTGCCAGCAGCTTGGCGATCGGGAATGAGCAGTTCTTC. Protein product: CASSLAIGNEQFF.

This CDR3 reads CASSVRASGGTDTQYF. The CDR3, as DNA: TGTGCCAGCAGCGTAAGGGCTAGCGGGGGAACAGATACGCAGTATTTT. This chain joins TRBV9 and TRBJ2-3; 10 bases line up with TRBD2. The V gene's germline CDR1 is SGDLS and CDR2 YYNGEE. The CDR3 loop spans 16 amino acids. V was clipped by 1 base and J by 3 bases; unmatched bases: 5.

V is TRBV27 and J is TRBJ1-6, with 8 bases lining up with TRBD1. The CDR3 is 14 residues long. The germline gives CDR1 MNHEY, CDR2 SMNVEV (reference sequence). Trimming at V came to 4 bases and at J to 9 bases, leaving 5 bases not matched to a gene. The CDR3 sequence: CASSWDRRLSPLHF. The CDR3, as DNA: TGTGCCAGCAGTTGGGACAGGCGGCTTTCACCCCTCCACTTT.

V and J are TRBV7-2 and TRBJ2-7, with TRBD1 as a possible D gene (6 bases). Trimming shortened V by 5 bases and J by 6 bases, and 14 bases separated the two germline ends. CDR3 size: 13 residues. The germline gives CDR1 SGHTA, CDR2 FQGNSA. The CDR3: CASSQGIITEQYF. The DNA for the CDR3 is TGTGCCAGCAGCCAGGGGATAATCACCGAGCAGTACTTC.

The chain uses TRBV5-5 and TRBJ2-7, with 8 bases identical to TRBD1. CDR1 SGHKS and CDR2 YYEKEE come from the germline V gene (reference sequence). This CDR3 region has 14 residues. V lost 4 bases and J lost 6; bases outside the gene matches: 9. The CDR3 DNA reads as TGTGCCAGCAGCCCCCACGGACAGGGCATCGAGCAGTACTTC. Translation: CASSPHGQGIEQYF.

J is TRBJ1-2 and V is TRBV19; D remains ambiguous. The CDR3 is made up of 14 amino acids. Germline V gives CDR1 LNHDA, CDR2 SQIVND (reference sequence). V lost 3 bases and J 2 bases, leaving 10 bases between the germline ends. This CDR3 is CASSIRRGNYGYTF. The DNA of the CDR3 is TGTGCCAGTAGTATTCGGCGAGGCAACTATGGCTACACCTTC.

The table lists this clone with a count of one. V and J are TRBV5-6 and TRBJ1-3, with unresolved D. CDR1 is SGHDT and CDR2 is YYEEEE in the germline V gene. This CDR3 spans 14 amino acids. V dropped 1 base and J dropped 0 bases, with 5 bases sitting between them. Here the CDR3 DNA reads TGTGCCAGCAGCTTGACGGTCTCTGGAAACACCATATATTTT. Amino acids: CASSLTVSGNTIYF.

The CDR3 sequence is CASSAGTAYGYTF. The CDR3 region has the DNA TGTGCCAGCAGTGCCGGGACAGCCTATGGCTACACCTTC. The chain combines TRBV5-6 with TRBJ1-2; 7 positions match TRBD1. There are 13 residues in the CDR3. V dropped 5 bases and J dropped 4; count of bases not matched to a gene: 5. The V gene's germline CDR1 is SGHDT and CDR2 YYEEEE.

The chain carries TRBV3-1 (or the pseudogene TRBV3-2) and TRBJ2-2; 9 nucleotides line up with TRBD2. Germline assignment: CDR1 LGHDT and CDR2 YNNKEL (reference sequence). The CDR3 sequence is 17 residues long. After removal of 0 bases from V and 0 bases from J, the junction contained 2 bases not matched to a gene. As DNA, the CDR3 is TGTGCCAGCAGCCAAGAACTAGCGGGCACGAACACCGGGGAGCTGTTTTTT. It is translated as CASSQELAGTNTGELFF.

The CDR3 DNA reads as TGTGCCTGGAGTCGAAAAGGGGGCTTGGAAGCTTTCTTT. Amino acids: CAWSRKGGLEAFF. J is TRBJ1-1 and V is TRBV30, with TRBD1 identical over 7 bases. Germline CDR1 is GTSNPN and CDR2 is SVGIG (reference sequence). V dropped 2 bases and J dropped 8; count of bases not matched to a gene: 8. The CDR3 totals 13 residues.

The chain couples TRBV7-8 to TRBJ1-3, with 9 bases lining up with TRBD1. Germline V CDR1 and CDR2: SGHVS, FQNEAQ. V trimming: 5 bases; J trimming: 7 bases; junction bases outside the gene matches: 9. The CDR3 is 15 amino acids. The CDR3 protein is CASSPRTGERNTIYF. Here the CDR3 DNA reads TGTGCCAGCAGCCCCAGGACAGGGGAGCGGAACACCATATATTTT.

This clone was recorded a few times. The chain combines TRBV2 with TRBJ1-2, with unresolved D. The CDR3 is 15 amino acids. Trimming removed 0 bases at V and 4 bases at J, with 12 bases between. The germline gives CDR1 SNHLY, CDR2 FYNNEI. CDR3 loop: CASSEARRASYGYTF. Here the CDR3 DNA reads TGTGCCAGCAGTGAAGCCCGGAGGGCGAGCTATGGCTACACCTTC. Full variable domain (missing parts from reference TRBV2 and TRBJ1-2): EPEVTQTPSHQVTQMGQEVILRCVPISNHLYFYWYRQILGQKVEFLVSFYNNEISEKSEIFDDQFSVERPDGSNFTLKIRSTKLEDSAMYFCASSEARRASYGYTFGSGTRLTVV.

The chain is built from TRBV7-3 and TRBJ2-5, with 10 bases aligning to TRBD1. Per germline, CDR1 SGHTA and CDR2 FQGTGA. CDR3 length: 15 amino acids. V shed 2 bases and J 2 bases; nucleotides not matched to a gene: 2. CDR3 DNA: TGTGCCAGCAGCTTAGGACAGGGGGATCAAGAGACCCAGTACTTC. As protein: CASSLGQGDQETQYF.

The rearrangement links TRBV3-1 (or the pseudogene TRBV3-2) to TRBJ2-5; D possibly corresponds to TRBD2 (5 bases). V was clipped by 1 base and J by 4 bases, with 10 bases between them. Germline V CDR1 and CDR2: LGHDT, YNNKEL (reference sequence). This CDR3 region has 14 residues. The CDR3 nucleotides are TGTGCCAGCAGCCAAGTAGTGGCGGGAGAGACCCAGTACTTC. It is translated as CASSQVVAGETQYF.

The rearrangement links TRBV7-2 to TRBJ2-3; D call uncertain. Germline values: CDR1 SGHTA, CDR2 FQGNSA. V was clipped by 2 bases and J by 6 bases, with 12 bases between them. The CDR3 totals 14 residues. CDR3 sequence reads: CASSLMGSSDTQYF. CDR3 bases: TGTGCCAGCAGCTTAATGGGCAGCTCCGATACGCAGTATTTT.

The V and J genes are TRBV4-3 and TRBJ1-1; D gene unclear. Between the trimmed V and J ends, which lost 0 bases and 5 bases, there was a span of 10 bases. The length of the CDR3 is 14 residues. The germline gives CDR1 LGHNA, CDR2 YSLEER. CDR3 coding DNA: TGCGCCAGCAGCCAAGAACCAGAGGGAACTGAAGCTTTCTTT. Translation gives CASSQEPEGTEAFF.